This T cell receptor (beta chain) was identified during a study of blood T cell repertoires in COVID-19. Study summary: Whether acute or convalescent, the COVID-19 samples came from the United States, Italy and Spain.

Per the original data handling: The authors estimated nucleated cell counts from reference gene primer amplification. Data came from immunoSEQ multiplex PCR; TCRdb stores just in-frame clones and leaves some out. The V and J calls and the clone size are those of that table, but D and trimming were determined from the DNA. This sample carries fewer than 150,000 clones, approximately 84% of them seen once, and the ten largest clones take roughly 10%. The junction had 13 bases not matched to a gene; V was cut back by 6 bases and J by 5 bases. CDR1 and CDR2 from the germline V gene are MNHNY and SVGAGI (reference sequence). The CDR3 contains 16 residues.

The TCR comes from an elderly woman in a cohort sampled during active or convalescent COVID-19. The V call is TRBV6-6, the J call TRBJ1-2; 9 nucleotides line up with TRBD1. The sample taken for sequencing was peripheral blood. The CDR3 nucleotides are TGTGCCAGCAGAACATCAGGGGACAGGGAACCGTATGGCTACACCTTC. This encodes CASRTSGDREPYGYTF.